The 4 T cell receptor beta chains presented below share a single source sample, sequenced in a study of CD8+ T cells in alopecia areata (dated by TCRdb to between 2017 and 2018). Libraries were made using the immunoSEQ multiplex PCR assay. For TCR sequencing, RNA was extracted from every sample and reverse transcribed into cDNA to serve as template. Drawn from immuneACCESS, this table holds only the in-frame rearrangements with V and J called that TCRdb kept. Clones are partly lost; checked studies trace under half to an unresolved V gene and leave the rest unexplained. Counted in this sample were roughly 280,000 clones; 60% of them appeared once. The ten biggest clones cover about 0.89% of the sample. Taken with the paper, the label for treatment or condition translates to: oral pan-JAK inhibitor, 5-10 mg twice daily. Sequencing was performed on CD4+ T cells sorted from blood, taken at approximately week 52, from a patient treated with tofacitinib. Every receptor here comes from a human donor with alopecia areata.

The chain links TRBV30 to TRBJ1-2, with D possibly matching TRBD1 (6 bases). The CDR3 loop spans 13 amino acids. CDR1 is GTSNPN and CDR2 is SVGIG in the germline V gene (reference sequence). Trimming shortened V by 8 bases and J by 6 bases, and 19 bases separated the two germline ends. Here the CDR3 DNA reads TGTGCCGGATTCCCTGGGCAGGGGCATGGCTACACCTTC. Its protein is CAGFPGQGHGYTF.

V and J are TRBV18 and TRBJ2-1, with TRBD2 as a possible D gene (6 bases). This CDR3 comprises 15 residues. V gave up 1 base and J gave up 6 bases, with 13 bases separating them. Germline V CDR1 and CDR2: KGHSH, LQKENI. CDR3: CASSPLGGEINEQFF. CDR3 coding DNA: TGTGCCAGCTCACCACTCGGGGGAGAGATCAATGAGCAGTTCTTC. Complete variable domain (other parts from reference TRBV18 and TRBJ2-1): NAGVMQNPRHLVRRRGQEARLRCSPMKGHSHVYWYRQLPEEGLKFMVYLQKENIIDESGMPKERFSAEFPKEGPSILRIQQVVRGDSAAYFCASSPLGGEINEQFFGPGTRLTVL.

In its sample, this clone was seen a few times. This chain's CDR3 is CSVEEPYTEAFF. The CDR3 nucleotides are TGCAGCGTTGAAGAGCCCTACACTGAAGCTTTCTTT. The chain couples TRBV29-1 to TRBJ1-1; D unclear. The length of the CDR3 is 12 residues. V lost 0 bases to trimming and J lost 3 bases, with 5 bases between them. Germline V CDR1 and CDR2: SQVTM, ANQGSEA.

The chain links TRBV10-3 to TRBJ1-1; the match to TRBD1 covers 12 bases. This CDR3 is built from 17 residues. V lost 7 bases, J lost 0 bases, and 9 bases stayed unmatched. Germline V gene sequence: CDR1 ENHRY, CDR2 SYGVKD. CDR3 protein: CAITGTGGRSLNTEAFF. DNA for the CDR3: TGTGCCATCACCGGGACAGGGGGCCGATCCCTGAACACTGAAGCTTTCTTT.